This passage covers 30 T cell receptor beta chains from one sample sequenced in a study of cytomegalovirus exposure and HLA in healthy donors. Some clones are missing from TCRdb's copy, which holds only in-frame ones; the method was immunoSEQ multiplex PCR. Seen here are some 250,000 clones, around 91% observed once, and the top ten hold under 0.45%. The specimen was PBMCs. The receptors derive from a woman younger than 35 in good health and CMV-seronegative.

This clone was detected once. J is TRBJ2-3 and V is TRBV5-1; 9 bases are shared with TRBD1. This CDR3 region has 14 residues. The V gene's germline CDR1 is SGHRS and CDR2 YFSETQ. The V segment lost 4 bases and the J segment 6 bases; nucleotides outside the gene matches: 6. This chain's CDR3 is CASSPGQGLDTQYF. CDR3 nucleotides: TGCGCCAGCAGCCCGGGACAGGGCCTGGATACGCAGTATTTT.

V and J are TRBV2 and TRBJ2-3; 12 nucleotides match TRBD1. The CDR3 has 15 amino acids. J gave up 0 bases and V 6 bases, and 1 base lay outside the gene matches. Germline CDR1 is SNHLY and CDR2 is FYNNEI. The CDR3 loop is CASRGQGASTDTQYF. CDR3 in DNA: TGTGCCAGCAGGGGACAGGGGGCGAGCACAGATACGCAGTATTTT.

The chain uses TRBV19 and TRBJ2-1, with D uncertain. In germline, CDR1 is LNHDA, CDR2 SQIVND (reference sequence). V was shortened by 1 base and J by 3 bases, with 10 bases between the two germline ends. The CDR3 consists of 15 residues. CDR3 loop: CASSIGGSNYNEQFF. DNA for the CDR3: TGTGCCAGTAGTATAGGCGGCAGTAACTACAATGAGCAGTTCTTC.

Only one count was recorded for this clone. The chain is built from TRBV27 and TRBJ2-7, with D maybe TRBD1 (5 bases). V lost 5 bases to trimming and J lost 5 bases, with 16 bases between them. Germline values: CDR1 MNHEY, CDR2 SMNVEV (reference sequence). The CDR3 loop spans 14 amino acids. The CDR3 region is CASSDSPWVDEQYF. In DNA form, the CDR3 reads TGTGCCAGCAGTGACAGTCCCTGGGTTGACGAGCAGTACTTC.

The chain has TRBV6-4 and TRBJ2-6; the match to TRBD1 covers 8 bases. The CDR3 has 15 amino acids. Germline CDR1 MRHNA, CDR2 SNTAGT. Trimming cost V 2 bases and J 9 bases; bases outside gene matches: 6. The CDR3 sequence: CASSDHGDRINVLTF. CDR3 DNA: TGTGCCAGCAGTGACCACGGGGACAGGATCAACGTCCTGACTTTC.

In DNA, the CDR3 is TGTGCCAGCAGTCCACAGCGGGGGGCAACCTACGAGCAGTACTTC. As protein: CASSPQRGATYEQYF. V and J are TRBV6-5 and TRBJ2-7; 9 nucleotides agree with TRBD2. Germline CDR1 reads MNHEY; CDR2 reads SVGAGI. V lost 5 bases, J lost 2 bases, and 7 bases stayed unmatched. This CDR3 contains 15 residues.

J is TRBJ1-4 and V is TRBV6-1; 10 nucleotides agree with TRBD1. With V trimmed by 4 bases and J by 8 bases, 7 bases remained unmatched. The CDR3 totals 15 residues. Germline V gene lookup returns CDR1 MNHNS and CDR2 SASEGT. CDR3: CASSARQGAREKLFF. CDR3 in DNA: TGTGCCAGCAGTGCAAGACAGGGGGCTCGGGAAAAACTGTTTTTT.

The chain uses TRBV15 and TRBJ2-3; 9 nucleotides line up with TRBD2. Trimming at V came to 1 base and at J to 2 bases, leaving 10 bases not matched to a gene. Per the germline V gene, CDR1 is LNHNV and CDR2 is YYDKDF (reference sequence). This CDR3 is 18 amino acids long. This chain's CDR3 is CATSRVSLSGGNTDTQYF. The CDR3 nucleotides read TGTGCCACCAGCAGAGTGTCCTTGAGCGGGGGGAACACAGATACGCAGTATTTT. The complete variable domain, with remaining parts taken from reference TRBV15 and TRBJ2-3, reads DAMVIQNPRYQVTQFGKPVTLSCSQTLNHNVMYWYQQKSSQAPKLLFHYYDKDFNNEADTPDNFQSRRPNTSFCFLDIRSPGLGDTAMYLCATSRVSLSGGNTDTQYFGPGTRLTVL.

This rearrangement joins TRBV28 to TRBJ2-1, with a weak D call TRBD1 (7 bases). Germline loops: CDR1 MDHEN, CDR2 SYDVKM. This CDR3 comprises 16 residues. Trimming cost V 2 bases and J 4 bases, with 15 bases left between them. In DNA, the CDR3 is TGTGCCAGCAGTTTACCCAGCAGGGGGGCATACAATGAGCAGTTCTTC. Translating it yields CASSLPSRGAYNEQFF.

The chain uses TRBV10-2 and TRBJ2-7; TRBD2 aligns across 7 bases. Germline V lookup: CDR1 WSHSY, CDR2 SAAADI. J gave up 3 bases and V 10 bases, and 9 bases lay outside the gene matches. The CDR3 is 13 amino acids. The DNA of the CDR3 is TGCGCCACCCGGTGGGGGGGAAACTACGAGCAGTACGTC. This translates into CATRWGGNYEQYV.

This chain joins TRBV11-2 and TRBJ2-1; 8 positions agree with TRBD1. Germline-derived CDR1 and CDR2 are SGHAT and FQNNGV. The length of the CDR3 is 15 residues. With 3 bases clipped from V and 7 bases from J, the junction kept 8 bases outside the gene matches. CDR3 DNA: TGTGCCAGCAGCTTCGACAGGGGTTCTCTGAATGAGCAGTTCTTC. This encodes CASSFDRGSLNEQFF. The variable domain in full, with the rest retrieved from reference TRBV11-2 and TRBJ2-1, is EAGVAQSPRYKIIEKRQSVAFWCNPISGHATLYWYQQILGQGPKLLIQFQNNGVVDDSQLPKDRFSAERLKGVDSTLKIQPAKLEDSAVYLCASSFDRGSLNEQFFGPGTRLTVL.

The chain recombines TRBV27 with TRBJ1-2; D is unclear. V lost 4 bases and J lost 6, with 9 bases in between. The CDR3 consists of 12 residues. Germline CDR1 and CDR2: MNHEY and SMNVEV (reference sequence). The CDR3 nucleotides are TGTGCCAGCAGTTCTGGGCGTAATGGCTACACCTTC. Its protein product is CASSSGRNGYTF.

The rearrangement joins TRBV28 to TRBJ2-1, with 10 bases matching TRBD2. This CDR3 is built from 17 residues. Germline values: CDR1 MDHEN, CDR2 SYDVKM. Unmatched junction bases numbered 13, after V lost 3 bases and J lost 8 bases. CDR3 sequence: CASSFPLTSGTTYEQFF. The CDR3 DNA sequence: TGTGCCAGCAGTTTTCCCCTCACTAGCGGGACTACCTATGAGCAGTTCTTC.

The rearrangement uses TRBV6-1 and TRBJ1-2; 8 nucleotides match TRBD1. CDR1 is MNHNS, CDR2 SASEGT, per germline. The V segment lost 6 bases and the J segment 4 bases; nucleotides outside the gene matches: 7. This CDR3 has 14 residues. CDR3: CASSAGQGPYGYTF. Written as DNA, the CDR3 is TGTGCCAGCAGCGCTGGACAGGGTCCCTATGGCTACACCTTC.

The J gene is TRBJ2-1, the V gene TRBV4-1; 11 bases match TRBD2. J lost 6 bases, V lost 1 base, and 5 bases had no gene match. Germline V lookup: CDR1 MGHRA, CDR2 YSYEKL. The CDR3 is made up of 16 amino acids. The CDR3 region is CASSQVLAGDFNEQFF. DNA for the CDR3: TGCGCCAGCAGCCAAGTACTAGCGGGGGACTTCAATGAGCAGTTCTTC.

The rearrangement links TRBV7-9 to TRBJ2-2; D gene unclear. The CDR3 runs 11 residues. Germline CDR1 reads SEHNR; CDR2 reads FQNEAQ (reference sequence). The V gene lost 5 bases and the J gene lost 5 bases, with 3 bases spanning the gap. CDR3 coding DNA: TGTGCCAGCAGCCGGACCGGGGAGCTGTTTTTT. Its translation is CASSRTGELFF.

V usage is TRBV7-2 and J usage is TRBJ2-1, with a possible D match to TRBD1 (6 bases). CDR1 and CDR2 from the germline V gene are SGHTA and FQGNSA. With 3 bases removed from V and 5 bases from J, the gap between germline ends came to 8 bases. The CDR3 spans 13 residues. In DNA form, the CDR3 reads TGTGCCAGCAGCTTTCCAGGGGACAATGAGCAGTTCTTC. This codes for CASSFPGDNEQFF.

The chain couples TRBV10-1 to TRBJ2-3; 7 bases agree with TRBD2. With 7 bases clipped from V and 6 bases from J, the junction kept 7 bases outside the gene matches. Germline V gene lookup returns CDR1 WNHNN and CDR2 SYGVQD (reference sequence). The CDR3 has 13 residues. CDR3 amino acids: CASKEAGSDTQYF. In DNA form, the CDR3 reads TGCGCCAGCAAGGAAGCGGGGTCCGATACGCAGTATTTT.

The V gene is TRBV6-5, the J gene TRBJ2-7; D not resolved. V lost 2 bases to trimming and J lost 3 bases, with 11 bases between them. The CDR3 is made up of 14 amino acids. Germline CDR1 and CDR2: MNHEY and SVGAGI. This CDR3 is CASSYRDGYYEQYF. The CDR3 region has the DNA TGTGCCAGCAGTTACAGAGACGGGTACTACGAGCAGTACTTC.

V and J are TRBV28 and TRBJ1-5; no reliable D call. Germline CDR1 is MDHEN and CDR2 is SYDVKM. The CDR3 runs to 18 residues. Trimming cost V 0 bases and J 0 bases, with 15 bases left between them. CDR3 sequence (DNA): TGTGCCAGCAGTTTATGGGCAGATCTTATAAATAGCAATCAGCCCCAGCATTTT. It codes for CASSLWADLINSNQPQHF.

This sequence joins TRBV6-5 and TRBJ1-5; D gene uncertain. Trimming pared 8 bases from V and 0 bases from J, leaving 8 bases between. CDR1 is MNHEY, CDR2 SVGAGI, per germline. This CDR3 contains 13 residues. CDR3 nucleotide sequence: TGTGCCAGCTCCGTTTTTAGCAATCAGCCCCAGCATTTT. Protein sequence: CASSVFSNQPQHF.

The genes are TRBV29-1 and TRBJ1-1; 8 nucleotides agree with TRBD1. The V gene's germline CDR1 is SQVTM and CDR2 ANQGSEA. The CDR3 covers 14 residues. The ends lost 4 bases at V and 3 bases at J; junction bases unmatched: 7. Here the CDR3 DNA reads TGCAGCGTTGGAGGGAACAGGGGGGACACTGAAGCTTTCTTT. It is translated as CSVGGNRGDTEAFF.

The rearrangement uses TRBV4-1 and TRBJ2-7; 12 bases map to TRBD2. The CDR3 extends over 17 amino acids. Germline V gene lookup returns CDR1 MGHRA and CDR2 YSYEKL. V was pared by 1 base and J by 3 bases, with 7 bases of the junction left unmatched. The CDR3, as DNA: TGCGCCAGCAGCCAAGCATCCGGGACTAGCGGGTTCTACGAGCAGTACTTC. Its translation is CASSQASGTSGFYEQYF.

This chain connects TRBV25-1 to TRBJ2-3, with TRBD2 as a possible D gene (5 bases). Germline CDR1 MGHDK, CDR2 SYGVNS. V shed 4 bases and J shed 8 bases, with 22 bases lying between them. The CDR3 length is 16 residues. The CDR3 region has the DNA TGTGCCAGCAGTGCCGGAGGCTCCCTCGTCCAGAGTACGCAGTATTTT. Translated, it gives CASSAGGSLVQSTQYF.

The chain is built from TRBV29-1 and TRBJ1-2; D remains unclear. V was cut by 4 bases and J by 7 bases, with 19 bases left in between. The CDR3 totals 14 residues. Germline V lookup: CDR1 SQVTM, CDR2 ANQGSEA. The CDR3 spells CSVVRVEGPFGYTF. CDR3 coding DNA: TGCAGCGTTGTGAGGGTAGAAGGGCCATTTGGCTACACCTTC.

V usage is TRBV29-1 and J usage is TRBJ1-2; possible D gene TRBD1, 5 bases. The CDR3 covers 15 residues. CDR1 and CDR2 (germline): SQVTM, ANQGSEA. V was trimmed by 6 bases and J by 3 bases, leaving 20 bases between them. Here the CDR3 DNA reads TGCAGCGTCGCCCTCCAGGCAGGGCAATACTATGGCTACACCTTC. It codes for CSVALQAGQYYGYTF. The full variable domain, in which reference TRBV29-1 and TRBJ1-2 provide the parts outside the CDR3, is SAVISQKPSRDICQRGTSLTIQCQVDSQVTMMFWYRQQPGQSLTLIATANQGSEATYESGFVIDKFPISRPNLTFSTLTVSNMSPEDSSIYLCSVALQAGQYYGYTFGSGTRLTVV.

The gene calls are TRBV12-5 and TRBJ1-1; unclear D gene. The CDR3 spans 11 residues. Per the germline V gene, CDR1 is LGHNT and CDR2 is FRNRAP. V was pared by 7 bases and J by 2 bases, with 5 bases between. Here the CDR3 reads CASALNTEAFF. DNA of the CDR3: TGTGCTAGTGCCCTTAACACTGAAGCTTTCTTT.

The gene calls are TRBV14 and TRBJ2-5, with D perhaps matching TRBD1 (6 bases). The V gene lost 0 bases and the J gene lost 4 bases, with 9 bases spanning the gap. Looked up from germline, CDR1 is SGHDN and CDR2 is FVKESK. The CDR3 covers 14 residues. CDR3 amino acids: CASSQEPGVETQYF. In nucleotides, the CDR3 is TGTGCCAGCAGCCAAGAACCAGGGGTAGAGACCCAGTACTTC.

This clone was observed once. The J gene is TRBJ2-3, the V gene TRBV6-5; no clear D. This CDR3 is 11 amino acids long. V lost 6 bases and J lost 3, with 4 bases in between. The germline V gene has CDR1 MNHEY and CDR2 SVGAGI. This CDR3 is CASSSTDTQYF. In nucleotides, the CDR3 is TGTGCCAGCAGCTCTACAGATACGCAGTATTTT.

In its sample, this clone was seen once. The rearrangement uses TRBV7-6 and TRBJ2-3; a possible D gene is TRBD1 (5 bases). Looked up from germline, CDR1 is SGHVS and CDR2 is FNYEAQ. Trimming removed 3 bases at V and 1 base at J, with 11 bases between. This CDR3 comprises 15 residues. The CDR3 DNA reads as TGTGCCAGCAGCTTCGGACAAGGGGGCACAGATACGCAGTATTTT. Encoded protein: CASSFGQGGTDTQYF.